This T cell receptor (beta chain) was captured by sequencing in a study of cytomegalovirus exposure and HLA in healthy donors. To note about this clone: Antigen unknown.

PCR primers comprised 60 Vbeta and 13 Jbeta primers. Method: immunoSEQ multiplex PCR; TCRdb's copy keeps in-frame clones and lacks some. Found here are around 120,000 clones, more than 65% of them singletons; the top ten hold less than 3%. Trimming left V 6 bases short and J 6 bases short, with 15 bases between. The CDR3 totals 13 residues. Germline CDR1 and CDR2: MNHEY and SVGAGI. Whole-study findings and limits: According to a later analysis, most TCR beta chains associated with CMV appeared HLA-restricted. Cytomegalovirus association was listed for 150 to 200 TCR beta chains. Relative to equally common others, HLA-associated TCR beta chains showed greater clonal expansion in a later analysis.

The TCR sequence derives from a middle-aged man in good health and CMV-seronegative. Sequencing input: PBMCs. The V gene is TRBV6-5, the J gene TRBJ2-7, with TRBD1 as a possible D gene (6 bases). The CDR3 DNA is TGTGCCAGCAGGAACGCAGGGGTTACCGAGCAGTACTTC. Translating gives CASRNAGVTEQYF.